This TCR beta chain was sequenced in a study of naive and memory T cell subsets. Study-level points and caveats: Tuberculin site TCR excess was interpreted as type IV hypersensitivity infiltration.

Treatment described: skin biopsy from PPD injection site in Mantoux-positive individual. A UMI-containing oligonucleotide was joined by 3' ligation to the TCR cDNA template. Skin biopsies came from PPD injection sites in Mantoux-positive individuals. Reverse transcription used DNase-treated unsorted total RNA, aiming for about 1 to 1,100 ng. This clonotype was detected many times. The antigen remains unidentified. Ligated cDNA underwent four rounds of PCR with nested alpha and beta constant region primers and SP2. Reverse transcription of blood and skin TCR RNA was primed at alpha and beta constant regions. TCRdb called the UMI-ligation and nested PCR reads again in MiXCR, with one record for every CDR3 protein. The sample carries more than 13,000 distinct CDR3 sequences, around 5.5% recorded once. Germline-derived CDR1 and CDR2 are SGHAT and FQNNGV. This CDR3 contains 14 residues. J lost 13 bases, V lost 3 bases, and 8 bases had no gene match.

The gene calls are TRBV11-2 and TRBJ2-1, with 11 positions matching TRBD1. The source is an adult in good health. The sequencing used skin, collected from a tuberculin skin test site. The CDR3 region has the DNA TGTGCCAGCAGCTTGGACAGGGGGCCTCAGGTACAGTTCTTC. Translated: CASSLDRGPQVQFF.